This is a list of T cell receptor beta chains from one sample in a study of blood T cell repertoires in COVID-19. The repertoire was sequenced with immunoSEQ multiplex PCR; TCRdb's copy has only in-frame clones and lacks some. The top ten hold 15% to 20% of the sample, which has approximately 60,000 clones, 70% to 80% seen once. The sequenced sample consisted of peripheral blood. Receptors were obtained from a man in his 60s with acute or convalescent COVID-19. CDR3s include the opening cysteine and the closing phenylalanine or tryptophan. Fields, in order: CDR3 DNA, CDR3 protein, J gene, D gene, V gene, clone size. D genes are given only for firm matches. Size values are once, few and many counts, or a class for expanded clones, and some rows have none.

CDR3nt: TGTGCCAGCAGTATGGATGGGGCACGTAGCAATCAGCCCCAGCATTTT; CDR3aa: CASSMDGARSNQPQHF; j_gene: TRBJ1-5; d_gene: NA; v_gene: TRBV27; abundance: NA
CDR3nt: TGCGCCAGCAGCCAAGTAGCGGGAGAGGCCGCCTACGAGCAGTACTTC; CDR3aa: CASSQVAGEAAYEQYF; j_gene: TRBJ2-7; d_gene: TRBD2; v_gene: TRBV4-1; abundance: many
CDR3nt: TGTGCCAGCAGTTTACTACAGGGGGCTGGGACTGAAGCTTTCTTT; CDR3aa: CASSLLQGAGTEAFF; j_gene: TRBJ1-1; d_gene: TRBD1; v_gene: TRBV27; abundance: NA
CDR3nt: TGTGCCAGCAGCCACGAGGCTCTTCAGCCCCAGCATTTT; CDR3aa: CASSHEALQPQHF; j_gene: TRBJ1-5; d_gene: NA; v_gene: TRBV11-2; abundance: NA
CDR3nt: TGCGCCAGCAGCTTGATAACCAGGGCAGGCACTGAAGCTTTCTTT; CDR3aa: CASSLITRAGTEAFF; j_gene: TRBJ1-1; d_gene: NA; v_gene: TRBV5-1; abundance: NA
CDR3nt: TGTGCCAGCAGTTTAACCCACGGACAGTCATACAATCAGCCCCAGCATTTT; CDR3aa: CASSLTHGQSYNQPQHF; j_gene: TRBJ1-5; d_gene: NA; v_gene: TRBV28; abundance: NA
CDR3nt: TGTGCCATCAAACCGGGCCTTCGAGGGGATACGCAGTATTTT; CDR3aa: CAIKPGLRGDTQYF; j_gene: TRBJ2-3; d_gene: NA; v_gene: TRBV6-5; abundance: NA
CDR3nt: TGTGCCAGCAGCTTATTTCCCAGCGAGCAGTACTTC; CDR3aa: CASSLFPSEQYF; j_gene: TRBJ2-7; d_gene: NA; v_gene: TRBV7-2; abundance: NA
CDR3nt: TGTGCCAGCAGCCAAGATCCCAGGGGGTTAAATGGCTACACCTTC; CDR3aa: CASSQDPRGLNGYTF; j_gene: TRBJ1-2; d_gene: TRBD1; v_gene: TRBV4-2; abundance: NA
CDR3nt: TGTGCCAGCAGCGTCTACAGAGATTCTAATGAAAAACTGTTTTTT; CDR3aa: CASSVYRDSNEKLFF; j_gene: TRBJ1-4; d_gene: NA; v_gene: TRBV7-9; abundance: NA
CDR3nt: TGTGCCAGCAGTTTAAACAGGGAAGAGACCCAGTACTTC; CDR3aa: CASSLNREETQYF; j_gene: TRBJ2-5; d_gene: NA; v_gene: TRBV27; abundance: NA
CDR3nt: TGTGCCAGCAGCCCTGTAGGGCTAGCGGGATCGGATACGCAGTATTTT; CDR3aa: CASSPVGLAGSDTQYF; j_gene: TRBJ2-3; d_gene: TRBD2; v_gene: TRBV6-2/TRBV6-3; abundance: NA
CDR3nt: TGTGCCAGCAGCTTAGGGGCGGGAGGGGGCTACAATGAGCAGTTCTTC; CDR3aa: CASSLGAGGGYNEQFF; j_gene: TRBJ2-1; d_gene: TRBD2; v_gene: TRBV7-2; abundance: NA
CDR3nt: TGTGCCAGTAGTTCCGGCGGGAACACTGAAGCTTTCTTT; CDR3aa: CASSSGGNTEAFF; j_gene: TRBJ1-1; d_gene: NA; v_gene: TRBV19; abundance: NA
CDR3nt: TGTGCCAGCAGCTTGTCGGGAACCCCCACAGATACGCAGTATTTT; CDR3aa: CASSLSGTPTDTQYF; j_gene: TRBJ2-3; d_gene: NA; v_gene: TRBV5-4; abundance: NA
CDR3nt: TGTGCCACCAGTGACTCTAGCGGGAGTCACTACAATGAGCAGTTCTTC; CDR3aa: CATSDSSGSHYNEQFF; j_gene: TRBJ2-1; d_gene: TRBD2; v_gene: TRBV24-1; abundance: NA
CDR3nt: TGTGCCACCAGCAGAGTCGCCCGGACAGGGTCAGGAAACACCATATATTTT; CDR3aa: CATSRVARTGSGNTIYF; j_gene: TRBJ1-3; d_gene: TRBD1; v_gene: TRBV15; abundance: NA
CDR3nt: TGTGCCAGCAGTCTAGCGGGAGCCTACGAGCAGTACTTC; CDR3aa: CASSLAGAYEQYF; j_gene: TRBJ2-7; d_gene: TRBD2; v_gene: TRBV6-6; abundance: NA
CDR3nt: TGTGCCAGCAGCTTAGCGAGTCAGGGTACCTCACCCCTCCACTTT; CDR3aa: CASSLASQGTSPLHF; j_gene: TRBJ1-6; d_gene: NA; v_gene: TRBV7-2; abundance: NA
CDR3nt: TGTGCCAGCAACCTTCAAGCGACCGGTGAGCAGTTCTTC; CDR3aa: CASNLQATGEQFF; j_gene: TRBJ2-1; d_gene: NA; v_gene: TRBV2; abundance: NA
CDR3nt: TGTGCCAGCAGGGAGACAGGGGGCGTGAAGACCCAGTACTTC; CDR3aa: CASRETGGVKTQYF; j_gene: TRBJ2-5; d_gene: TRBD1; v_gene: TRBV5-4; abundance: few
CDR3nt: TGTGCCAGCAGTGGAAACCGGGACAGGGTAGTGACCGGGGAGCTGTTTTTT; CDR3aa: CASSGNRDRVVTGELFF; j_gene: TRBJ2-2; d_gene: TRBD1; v_gene: TRBV27; abundance: once
CDR3nt: TGTGCCATCAGTGAGGTGGGACTAGCGGGGGACACCGGGGAGCTGTTTTTT; CDR3aa: CAISEVGLAGDTGELFF; j_gene: TRBJ2-2; d_gene: TRBD2; v_gene: TRBV10-3; abundance: once
CDR3nt: TGTGCTAGCAGCCCCCAGCCCACTAGCGGAGGTGGGGTAGATACGCAGTATTTT; CDR3aa: CASSPQPTSGGGVDTQYF; j_gene: TRBJ2-3; d_gene: TRBD2; v_gene: TRBV7-7; abundance: NA
CDR3nt: TGTGCCAGCAGCCCGGGCGAGGGAGGCGATGAGCAGTTCTTC; CDR3aa: CASSPGEGGDEQFF; j_gene: TRBJ2-1; d_gene: NA; v_gene: TRBV11-2; abundance: NA
CDR3nt: TGTGCCAGCAGACCGACCGGGACTAACCCCATGGGTGAGCAGTTCTTC; CDR3aa: CASRPTGTNPMGEQFF; j_gene: TRBJ2-1; d_gene: TRBD2; v_gene: TRBV7-2; abundance: NA
CDR3nt: TGTGCCAGCAGTCATACAGGGAGCAATCAGCCCCAGCATTTT; CDR3aa: CASSHTGSNQPQHF; j_gene: TRBJ1-5; d_gene: NA; v_gene: TRBV28; abundance: few
CDR3nt: TGTGCCAGCAGCTTTTGGGAGAGCTCCTACAATGAGCAGTTCTTC; CDR3aa: CASSFWESSYNEQFF; j_gene: TRBJ2-1; d_gene: NA; v_gene: TRBV7-2; abundance: NA
CDR3nt: TGTGCCACCAGCTTACAAACAGGGGATTCGAACACTGAAGCTTTCTTT; CDR3aa: CATSLQTGDSNTEAFF; j_gene: TRBJ1-1; d_gene: TRBD1; v_gene: TRBV24-1; abundance: NA
CDR3nt: TGTGCCACCAGCAGAGATCTCCCCTTTCCGGGACAATCTTTTAGCACAGATACGCAGTATTTT; CDR3aa: CATSRDLPFPGQSFSTDTQYF; j_gene: TRBJ2-3; d_gene: NA; v_gene: TRBV15; abundance: NA
CDR3nt: TGTGCCAGTAGAGGGAGGTTAAGGGATGGTGAAGCTTTCTTT; CDR3aa: CASRGRLRDGEAFF; j_gene: TRBJ1-1; d_gene: NA; v_gene: TRBV19; abundance: NA
CDR3nt: TGTGCCAGTAGTGTGGGCCGGGGCACTGAAGCTTTCTTT; CDR3aa: CASSVGRGTEAFF; j_gene: TRBJ1-1; d_gene: NA; v_gene: TRBV19; abundance: NA
CDR3nt: TGTGCCATCAGTGAGTCCGCGCAGGGGTCCTACGAGCAGTACTTC; CDR3aa: CAISESAQGSYEQYF; j_gene: TRBJ2-7; d_gene: NA; v_gene: TRBV10-3; abundance: NA
CDR3nt: TGTGCCAGCCTCCGGGACAGGGGTGTTATGGATATGCAGTATTTT; CDR3aa: CASLRDRGVMDMQYF; j_gene: TRBJ2-3; d_gene: TRBD1; v_gene: TRBV6-5; abundance: NA
CDR3nt: TGTGCCAGCAGCTTTCGACGGGGGAACACTGAAGCTTTCTTT; CDR3aa: CASSFRRGNTEAFF; j_gene: TRBJ1-1; d_gene: NA; v_gene: TRBV7-2; abundance: few
CDR3nt: TGTGCCAGCAGGGGCAGCCTGATCAGCACTGAAGCTTTCTTT; CDR3aa: CASRGSLISTEAFF; j_gene: TRBJ1-1; d_gene: NA; v_gene: TRBV27; abundance: NA